The 18 T cell receptor beta chains below come from one sample, sequenced in a study of blood T cell repertoires in COVID-19. TCRdb's copy holds only in-frame clones and misses some; the assay was immunoSEQ multiplex PCR. The table lists approximately 140,000 clones, roughly 78% of them singletons, with roughly 15% in the top ten. The specimen sequenced was peripheral blood. All receptors come from a human donor with acute or convalescent COVID-19. The donor label of this sample is uncertain.

The chain recombines TRBV7-3 with TRBJ2-2, with no clear D. Trimming took 0 bases from V and 7 from J, leaving 6 bases between them. Per the germline V gene, CDR1 is SGHTA and CDR2 is FQGTGA. This CDR3 spans 13 amino acids. The CDR3 spells CASSLTSNGELFF. The CDR3 nucleotides read TGTGCCAGCAGCTTAACGAGTAACGGGGAGCTGTTTTTT.

This chain links TRBV15 with TRBJ2-7; a weak D match, TRBD1 (7 bases). Germline values: CDR1 LNHNV, CDR2 YYDKDF (reference sequence). Trimming left V 0 bases short and J 7 bases short, with 16 bases between. This CDR3 is 15 amino acids long. The CDR3 sequence: CATSRDYTGAGEQYF. CDR3 DNA: TGTGCCACCAGCAGAGATTACACAGGGGCGGGGGAGCAGTACTTC.

This clone has a single count. This chain links TRBV2 with TRBJ1-2, with 8 bases aligning to TRBD1. This CDR3 contains 13 residues. Germline assignment: CDR1 SNHLY and CDR2 FYNNEI. V was pared by 4 bases and J by 6 bases, with 4 bases of the junction left unmatched. CDR3 amino acids: CASSGTGGHGYTF. For the CDR3, the DNA is TGTGCCAGCAGTGGTACAGGGGGTCATGGCTACACCTTC. Full variable domain (missing parts from reference TRBV2 and TRBJ1-2): EPEVTQTPSHQVTQMGQEVILRCVPISNHLYFYWYRQILGQKVEFLVSFYNNEISEKSEIFDDQFSVERPDGSNFTLKIRSTKLEDSAMYFCASSGTGGHGYTFGSGTRLTVV.

The rearrangement links TRBV30 to TRBJ2-3; 11 bases match TRBD1. Trimming at V came to 2 bases and at J to 5 bases, leaving 6 bases not matched to a gene. Germline CDR1 GTSNPN, CDR2 SVGIG (reference sequence). The CDR3 extends over 15 amino acids. CDR3 bases: TGTGCCTGGAGTCCCCCGGGACAGGGGGGAGATACGCAGTATTTT. This encodes CAWSPPGQGGDTQYF.

V and J are TRBV2 and TRBJ1-2; 10 bases fit TRBD1. CDR3 length: 15 amino acids. V shed 0 bases, J shed 6 bases, and the junction held 4 bases outside the gene matches. The germline V gene encodes CDR1 SNHLY and CDR2 FYNNEI. The chain's CDR3 is CASSEARGTGDGYTF. The CDR3 DNA reads as TGTGCCAGCAGTGAAGCGCGGGGGACAGGGGATGGCTACACCTTC.

The chain recombines TRBV3-1 (or the pseudogene TRBV3-2) with TRBJ2-2; no clear D gene. The V gene lost 6 bases and the J gene lost 4 bases, with 18 bases spanning the gap. The CDR3 runs to 16 residues. Germline V gene lookup returns CDR1 LGHDT and CDR2 YNNKEL (reference sequence). CDR3 bases: TGTGCCAGCAGAGGCTCCAGGTCCCCAGGCACCGGGGAGCTGTTTTTT. Translated, it gives CASRGSRSPGTGELFF.

The CDR3 spells CASSLGAVQGTGLRPAQYF. The CDR3, as DNA: TGTGCCAGCAGCTTAGGCGCGGTCCAAGGTACAGGGCTCCGTCCCGCGCAGTATTTT. This chain uses TRBV7-2 with TRBJ2-3; tentative D call: TRBD1 (6 bases). Germline assignment: CDR1 SGHTA and CDR2 FQGNSA. CDR3 length: 19 residues. The V gene lost 1 base and the J gene lost 10 bases, with 30 bases spanning the gap. The whole variable domain, filled in from reference TRBV7-2 and TRBJ2-3, reads GAGVSQSPSNKVTEKGKDVELRCDPISGHTALYWYRQSLGQGLEFLIYFQGNSAPDKSGLPSDRFSAERTGGSVSTLTIQRTQQEDSAVYLCASSLGAVQGTGLRPAQYFGPGTRLTVL.

The chain has TRBV4-1 and TRBJ2-2; 9 nucleotides align to TRBD1. The length of the CDR3 is 15 residues. The germline CDR1 and CDR2 sequences are MGHRA and YSYEKL. V gave up 1 base and J gave up 4 bases; unmatched junction bases: 1. CDR3 nucleotides: TGCGCCAGCAGCCAAGGGGGACAGGGCACCGGGGAGCTGTTTTTT. Amino acid sequence: CASSQGGQGTGELFF.

The CDR3 DNA reads as TGTGCCAGCAGCTTTTCAGGGACAGCGAACTATGGCTACACCTTC. Amino acids: CASSFSGTANYGYTF. The chain links TRBV5-4 to TRBJ1-2, with 7 bases fitting TRBD1. Germline V gene data show CDR1 as SGHNT and CDR2 as YYREEE (reference sequence). The CDR3 loop spans 15 amino acids. The V segment lost 2 bases and the J segment 2 bases; nucleotides outside the gene matches: 6.

The rearrangement uses TRBV28 and TRBJ2-7; 7 nucleotides agree with TRBD1. V dropped 4 bases and J dropped 3; count of bases not matched to a gene: 0. This CDR3 spans 12 amino acids. CDR1 MDHEN and CDR2 SYDVKM come from the germline V gene. CDR3 in DNA: TGTGCCAGCAGTTGGGACAGCTACGAGCAGTACTTC. Translation gives CASSWDSYEQYF.

This chain uses TRBV30 with TRBJ1-2; the match to TRBD1 covers 8 bases. This CDR3 is built from 15 residues. Germline V gene sequence: CDR1 GTSNPN, CDR2 SVGIG (reference sequence). The V segment lost 0 bases and the J segment 7 bases; nucleotides outside the gene matches: 10. CDR3 sequence reads: CAWSVRQGALAGYTF. The CDR3 coding sequence is TGTGCCTGGAGTGTAAGGCAGGGGGCTTTGGCTGGCTACACCTTC.

The chain couples TRBV30 to TRBJ2-3; 10 bases are a match to TRBD2. The CDR3 has 15 residues. Germline V gives CDR1 GTSNPN, CDR2 SVGIG (reference sequence). Trimming removed 0 bases from V and 6 bases from J; junction bases left unmatched: 6. The CDR3 loop is CAWSVPSGGVDTQYF. DNA for the CDR3: TGTGCCTGGAGTGTACCTAGCGGGGGAGTCGATACGCAGTATTTT.

The V call is TRBV11-2, the J call TRBJ2-7, with D perhaps TRBD1 (5 bases). V was cut by 5 bases and J by 7 bases, with 24 bases left in between. The germline CDR1 and CDR2 sequences are SGHAT and FQNNGV. The CDR3 sequence is 16 residues long. The CDR3 bases are TGTGCCAGCAGCCCGCCGAGTGGTACAGGATCTAGAGAGCAGTACTTC. Translation: CASSPPSGTGSREQYF.

V gene TRBV27 combines with J gene TRBJ2-7; D is unclear. The CDR3 consists of 14 residues. Trimming left V 8 bases short and J 4 bases short, with 18 bases between. Germline V gene sequence: CDR1 MNHEY, CDR2 SMNVEV (reference sequence). CDR3 in amino acids: CASANGLSLYEQYF. The CDR3 DNA follows: TGTGCCAGCGCGAATGGGCTATCATTGTACGAGCAGTACTTC.

The chain joins TRBV11-2 to TRBJ1-3; D is unclear. V was trimmed by 3 bases and J by 0 bases, leaving 15 bases between them. This CDR3 comprises 17 residues. Per the germline V gene, CDR1 is SGHAT and CDR2 is FQNNGV. The CDR3 protein is CASSFFFWQVSGNTIYF. DNA of the CDR3: TGTGCCAGCAGCTTTTTTTTCTGGCAGGTCTCTGGAAACACCATATATTTT.

This clone showed up just a few times. The rearrangement uses TRBV14 and TRBJ1-1, with 7 bases matching TRBD1. V lost 0 bases to trimming and J lost 0 bases; unmatched junction nucleotides: 4. The germline V gene has CDR1 SGHDN and CDR2 FVKESK. The CDR3 extends over 16 amino acids. CDR3 sequence: CASSQDFGTVNTEAFF. The DNA of the CDR3 is TGTGCCAGCAGCCAAGATTTCGGGACAGTGAACACTGAAGCTTTCTTT.

This clone was found a few times. The J gene is TRBJ2-3, the V gene TRBV5-1, with TRBD1 as a possible D gene (5 bases). Trimming removed 2 bases at V and 3 bases at J, with 10 bases between. The CDR3 is made up of 14 amino acids. The germline gives CDR1 SGHRS, CDR2 YFSETQ. Here the CDR3 reads CASSLGRATDTQYF. In DNA form, the CDR3 reads TGCGCCAGCAGCTTAGGCAGGGCAACAGATACGCAGTATTTT.

The CDR3 protein is CASSRQGQDYGYTF. CDR3 nucleotides: TGTGCCAGCAGCCGGCAGGGACAGGACTATGGCTACACCTTC. The V gene is TRBV3-1 (or the pseudogene TRBV3-2), the J gene TRBJ1-2, with TRBD1 identical over 8 bases. The V gene end was trimmed by 4 bases and the J gene end by 3 bases; junction bases not matched to a gene: 4. This CDR3 comprises 14 residues. Per germline, CDR1 LGHDT and CDR2 YNNKEL (reference sequence).